A selection of T cell receptor beta chains follows, all from one sample in a study of T cell responses to AZD1222 COVID-19 vaccine. Here immunoSEQ multiplex PCR was the method, and the copy in TCRdb shows in-frame clones only, minus some. The sample includes approximately 190,000 clones, roughly 88% of them seen just once. Sequenced here: peripheral blood, sampled on day 0 of AZD1222 vaccination. The receptors shown here come from an adult in good health. Both conserved end residues are part of each CDR3. A D gene is named only where the DNA matches it firmly.

>TRBV3-1/TRBV3-2|TRBD2
CASSQEILAGGNEQFF
>TRBV7-3|NA
CASSLSGNTEAFF
>TRBV29-1|TRBD1
CSVGTGTNYGYTF
>TRBV21-1|NA
CASRRGAYEQYF
>TRBV10-3|NA
CAISEHNTEAFF
>TRBV2|NA
CASSLWTRDQPQHF
>TRBV18|NA
CASSPDTDTQYF
>TRBV28|NA
CASSLEREQYF
>TRBV18|TRBD1
CASSPGGQGQETQYF
>TRBV9|NA
CASSPRDGYSGNTIYF
>TRBV10-3|NA
CAISGGDSYEQYF
>TRBV9|TRBD1
CASSVAGTGNYEQYF
>TRBV20-1|NA
CSASGVGWMNTEAFF
>TRBV7-2|NA
CASSESYGYEQYF
>TRBV2|NA
CASSAGHSSYNEQFF
>TRBV5-1|NA
CASSLQGVGQPQHF
>TRBV2|NA
CASSQPGPRADTQYF
>TRBV18|NA
CASSPPAGYDVGTNVLTF
>TRBV28|NA
CASRSGGSNEKLFF
>TRBV7-2|TRBD2
CASSLAGGPTYEQYF
>TRBV11-3|NA
CASSRNQGYEQYF
>TRBV28|NA
CASSLPQLAQAQHF
>TRBV4-1|NA
CASSQEWSRGSGEQYF
>TRBV9|TRBD2
CASSVGPGGPIEQFF